The sequence of this T cell receptor beta chain was determined in a study of identical twins (dated by TCRdb to 2016 to 2017). Broadly, across the study: TCR alpha and beta repertoires from monozygotic twins, unrelated adults of various ages and cord blood were deep-sequenced to test whether fetal clonotypes persist. To rule out contamination, the twin experiments were replicated at different times with different library preparation protocols. The paper as a whole reports these results and caveats: Because the same donors could not be followed over many years, the conclusions relied on cross-sectional statistical analysis. Out-of-frame TCR alpha sequences shared between twins showed an excess of low generation-probability sequences compared with coincidental sharing between unrelated individuals. Excess twin sharing in beta out-of-frame sequences was weaker because fewer shared sequences lowered the signal-to-noise ratio. Abundant cord blood beta clonotypes carried fewer insertions; young adult naive repertoires showed a weaker similar trend, while memory repertoires showed none. Out-of-frame TCR alpha sharing in monozygotic twins was systematically underestimated by recombination models, whereas sharing between unrelated individuals was in agreement with the recombination models. Invariant T cells such as MAIT and iNKT could partly confound zero-insertion analyses, though diverse VJ usage argued against this for most clonotypes.

In its sample, this clonotype comes out as medium-sized (0.01 to 0.1%). Its antigen target is currently unknown. Base-call qualities are not available, and no considerably larger clone is one nucleotide away. Only healthy Caucasian donors were included. Using Miltenyi CD45RO+ enrichment and human naive T-cell isolation kits, memory (CD45RO+) and naive T cells were isolated from PBMC. Library generation was performed with 5' RACE. Reads for this sample came from an Illumina HiSeq 2000. Template switching added a universal primer binding site, and the final cDNA carried a unique molecular identifier that allowed TCR cDNA molecules to be counted accurately. Specific primers in the conserved constant-segment region were used to synthesize first-strand cDNA for the TCR alpha and beta chains. To control for contamination, every cDNA library carried two barcodes: a SMART-Mk sample barcode plus Illumina barcodes. Two successive PCR steps introduced TruSeq adapter sequences along with Illumina sample barcodes. TCR alpha and beta cDNA libraries were sequenced on the Illumina HiSeq platform with custom primers. The authors processed their data as follows. MiGEC was used to process raw reads and extract unique molecular identifiers, and MiXCR was used to find CDR3 positions. Recombination models were inferred per individual with the repgenHMM and IGoR tools using an EM algorithm. The analysis of shared clonotypes was done with the tcR package in R, with sharing normalized by the product of cloneset sizes. To study raw recombination without the effects of thymic and clonal selection, out-of-frame nonproductive sequences were analyzed. The public sequencing data were trimmed at Q25 with fastp and processed into clonotypes with MiXCR by TCRdb, which kept only in-frame beta chains. All rows with the same CDR3 protein become a single entry with the most common DNA and genes. TCRdb, rather than the study authors, made the V and J calls. The sample table lists 200,000 to 300,000 distinct CDR3 sequences, over 9.5% of them with a count of one. Together, the top ten hold about 9.1% of the sample.

V is pared back by 7 bases and J by 4 bases, with 14 bases lying between the germline termini. Reading from cysteine to phenylalanine, the CDR3 counts 14 amino acids. CDR3 DNA only is kept here, 42 bases in frame from base 1. This receptor was taken from a man aged 45-65 years in good health. The chain was built from TRBV12-3 or TRBV12-4 and TRBJ1-5; a weak D assignment points to TRBD1 (6 bases agree). Material: memory T cells sorted from blood. The meaning of the sample's cell subset or site label: CD45RO+ enriched T cells. Read as DNA, the sequence is TGTGCCAGCACCATGAAGAGGGGGAATCAGCCCCAGCATTTT. Translated, this gives CASTMKRGNQPQHF.